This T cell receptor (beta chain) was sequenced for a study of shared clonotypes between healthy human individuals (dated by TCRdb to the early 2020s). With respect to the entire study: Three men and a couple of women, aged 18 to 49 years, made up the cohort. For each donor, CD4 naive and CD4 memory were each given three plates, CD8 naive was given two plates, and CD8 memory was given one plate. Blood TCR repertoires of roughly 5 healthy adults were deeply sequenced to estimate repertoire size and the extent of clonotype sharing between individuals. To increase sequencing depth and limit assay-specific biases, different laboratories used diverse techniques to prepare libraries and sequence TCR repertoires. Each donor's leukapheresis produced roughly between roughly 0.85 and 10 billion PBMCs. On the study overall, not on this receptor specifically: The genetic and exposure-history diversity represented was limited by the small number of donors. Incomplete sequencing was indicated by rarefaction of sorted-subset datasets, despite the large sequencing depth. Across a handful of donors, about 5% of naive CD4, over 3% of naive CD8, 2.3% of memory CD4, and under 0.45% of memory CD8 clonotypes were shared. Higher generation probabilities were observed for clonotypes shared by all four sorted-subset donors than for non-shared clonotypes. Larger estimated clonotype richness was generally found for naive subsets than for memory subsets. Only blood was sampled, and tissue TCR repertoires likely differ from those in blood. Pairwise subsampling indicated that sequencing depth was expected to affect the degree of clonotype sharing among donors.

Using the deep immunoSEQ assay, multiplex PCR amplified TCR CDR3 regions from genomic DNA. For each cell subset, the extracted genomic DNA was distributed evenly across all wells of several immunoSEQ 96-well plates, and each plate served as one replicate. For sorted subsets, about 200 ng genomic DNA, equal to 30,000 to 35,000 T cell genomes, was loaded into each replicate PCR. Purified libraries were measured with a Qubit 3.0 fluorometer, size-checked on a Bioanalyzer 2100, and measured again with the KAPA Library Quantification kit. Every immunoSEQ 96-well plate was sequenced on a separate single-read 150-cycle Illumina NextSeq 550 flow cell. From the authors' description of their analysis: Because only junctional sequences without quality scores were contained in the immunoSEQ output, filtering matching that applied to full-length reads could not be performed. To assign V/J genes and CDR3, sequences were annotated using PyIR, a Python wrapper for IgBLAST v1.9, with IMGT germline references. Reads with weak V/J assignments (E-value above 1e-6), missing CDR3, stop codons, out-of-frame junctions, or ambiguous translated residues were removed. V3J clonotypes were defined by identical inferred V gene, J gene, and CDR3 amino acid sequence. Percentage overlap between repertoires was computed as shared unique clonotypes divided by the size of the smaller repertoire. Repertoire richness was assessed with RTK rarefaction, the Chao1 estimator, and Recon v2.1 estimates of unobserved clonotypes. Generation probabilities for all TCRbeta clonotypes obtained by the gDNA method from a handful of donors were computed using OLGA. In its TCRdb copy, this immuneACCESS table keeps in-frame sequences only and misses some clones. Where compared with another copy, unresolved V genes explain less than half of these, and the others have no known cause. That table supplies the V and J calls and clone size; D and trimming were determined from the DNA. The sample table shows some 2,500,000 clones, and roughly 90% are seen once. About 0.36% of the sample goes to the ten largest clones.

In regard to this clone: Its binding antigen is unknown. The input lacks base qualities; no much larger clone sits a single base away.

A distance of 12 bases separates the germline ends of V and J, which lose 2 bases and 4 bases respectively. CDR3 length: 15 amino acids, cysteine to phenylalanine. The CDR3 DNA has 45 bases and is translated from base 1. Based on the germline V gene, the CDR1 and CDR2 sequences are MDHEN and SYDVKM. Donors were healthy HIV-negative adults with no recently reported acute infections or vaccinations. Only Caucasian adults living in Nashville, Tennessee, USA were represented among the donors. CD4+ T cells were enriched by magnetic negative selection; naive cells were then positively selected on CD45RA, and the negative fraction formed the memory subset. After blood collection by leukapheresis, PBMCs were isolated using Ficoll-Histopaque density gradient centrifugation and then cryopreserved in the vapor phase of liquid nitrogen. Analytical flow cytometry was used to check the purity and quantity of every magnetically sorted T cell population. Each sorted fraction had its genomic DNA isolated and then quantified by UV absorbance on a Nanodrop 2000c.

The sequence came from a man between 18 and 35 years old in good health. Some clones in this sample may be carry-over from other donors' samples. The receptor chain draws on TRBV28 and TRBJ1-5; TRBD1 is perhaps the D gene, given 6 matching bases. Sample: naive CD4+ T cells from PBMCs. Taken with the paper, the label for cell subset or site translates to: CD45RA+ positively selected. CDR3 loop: CASSLDRGLNQPQHF. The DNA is TGTGCCAGCAGTTTAGATCGGGGGCTGAATCAGCCCCAGCATTTT.